The rows below give T cell receptor beta chains drawn from one sample of a study of blood T cell repertoires in COVID-19. Only in-frame clones appear in the TCRdb table, and some are missing; sequencing was by immunoSEQ multiplex PCR. The table includes around 190,000 clones, around 84% detected once. Sequencing was carried out using PBMCs or T cells enriched from blood (not recorded which). The receptors originated from a woman aged 25 to 39 who had been exposed to COVID-19. The CDR3 runs from the conserved cysteine through the conserved F or W. Each record gives: CDR3 length, V gene, J gene, CDR3 protein.

>15|TRBV5-1|TRBJ1-4
CASSEDTGGNEKLFF
>17|TRBV7-2|TRBJ2-5
CASSSGLRLAGEETQYF
>15|TRBV7-2|TRBJ1-1
CASSLLMGLNTEAFF
>15|TRBV11-2|TRBJ1-4
CASSRAGATNEKLFF
>11|TRBV25-1|TRBJ2-1
CASSEINEQFF
>16|TRBV29-1|TRBJ1-1
CSCLANGAGGSTEAFF
>12|TRBV7-9|TRBJ2-2
CASSRDTGELFF
>13|TRBV3-1/TRBV3-2|TRBJ1-1
CASSPVQGTEAFF
>11|TRBV7-2|TRBJ1-4
CASSGGGGLFF
>14|TRBV6-5|TRBJ1-3
CASSYSGGGNTIYF
>15|TRBV27|TRBJ2-3
CASSLYGGVSDTQYF
>15|TRBV7-2|TRBJ2-7
CASSLVMGQSYEQYF
>15|TRBV19|TRBJ2-1
CASSIGTGYWNEQFF
>15|TRBV9|TRBJ2-1
CASSVGRGPYNEQFF
>14|TRBV11-3|TRBJ2-5
CASSRRDSQETQYF
>13|TRBV2|TRBJ2-7
CASSEGEHYEQYF
>14|TRBV3-1/TRBV3-2|TRBJ1-2
CASSQDLVNYGYTF
>15|TRBV27|TRBJ2-1
CASSYSGGPLFEQFF
>14|TRBV7-9|TRBJ1-3
CASRASRSGNTIYF
>15|TRBV9|TRBJ1-2
CASSAGTGGGYGYTF
>15|TRBV21-1|TRBJ2-1
CASSKTRPPYNEQFF
>14|TRBV15|TRBJ2-3
CATEDSEGADTQYF
>13|TRBV6-5|TRBJ2-2
CASRQGATGELFF
>14|TRBV24-1|TRBJ2-5
CATSDSDRFETQYF
>15|TRBV28|TRBJ2-7
CASSLASAGRAEQYF
>16|TRBV5-4|TRBJ1-2
CASSLAGGSAFYGYTF
>16|TRBV6-5|TRBJ1-5
CASSYSFSGANQPQHF
>15|TRBV2|TRBJ2-3
CASSDGASGGDTQYF
>14|TRBV12-5|TRBJ1-4
CASGSDRDDEKLFF
>15|TRBV5-4|TRBJ2-3
CASSLPGSSTDTQYF
>14|TRBV7-2|TRBJ1-4
CASRRGTPREKLFF
>14|TRBV5-6|TRBJ2-1
CACHQRGAYNEQFF
>16|TRBV7-2|TRBJ2-3
CASSQPFLSGTDTQYF
>14|TRBV6-5|TRBJ1-2
CASSSGTGGGGYTF
>17|TRBV7-3|TRBJ2-5
CASSLRGVAGKGETQYF
>16|TRBV7-9|TRBJ1-4
CASSLDFWAAGEKLFF
>13|TRBV27|TRBJ2-7
CASRRRTGYEQYF
>17|TRBV9|TRBJ2-2
CASSPQSGVGLTGELFF
>14|TRBV7-2|TRBJ2-5
CASSLVGGGETQYF
>14|TRBV7-8|TRBJ2-7
CASSSGTGGYEQYF
>17|TRBV6-1|TRBJ2-7
CASSVTSGGSDTYEQYF
>15|TRBV7-2|TRBJ2-2
CASRPDRVNTGELFF
>13|TRBV6-5|TRBJ2-7
CASRLTTGPEQYF
>12|TRBV29-1|TRBJ2-7
CSVQGGRYEQYF
>15|TRBV7-9|TRBJ2-2
CASSLDGLAIGELFF
>15|TRBV4-1|TRBJ2-7
CASSPVVGARYEQYF
>18|TRBV19|TRBJ1-4
CASSSRTENFATNEKLFF
>14|TRBV5-1|TRBJ2-7
CASSNQVNRGEQYF
>14|TRBV6-5|TRBJ1-2
CASSFGTGGYGYTF
>17|TRBV2|TRBJ1-1
CASSESNIAGLNTEAFF
>16|TRBV2|TRBJ2-7
CASSEGGDRASDEQYF
>16|TRBV9|TRBJ2-3
CASSPQPSGGADTQYF
>14|TRBV19|TRBJ1-1
CASSIDNPITAAFF
>15|TRBV11-2|TRBJ1-2
CASSSGAGQSYGYTF
>15|TRBV4-1|TRBJ1-1
CASSQIGQKNTEAFF